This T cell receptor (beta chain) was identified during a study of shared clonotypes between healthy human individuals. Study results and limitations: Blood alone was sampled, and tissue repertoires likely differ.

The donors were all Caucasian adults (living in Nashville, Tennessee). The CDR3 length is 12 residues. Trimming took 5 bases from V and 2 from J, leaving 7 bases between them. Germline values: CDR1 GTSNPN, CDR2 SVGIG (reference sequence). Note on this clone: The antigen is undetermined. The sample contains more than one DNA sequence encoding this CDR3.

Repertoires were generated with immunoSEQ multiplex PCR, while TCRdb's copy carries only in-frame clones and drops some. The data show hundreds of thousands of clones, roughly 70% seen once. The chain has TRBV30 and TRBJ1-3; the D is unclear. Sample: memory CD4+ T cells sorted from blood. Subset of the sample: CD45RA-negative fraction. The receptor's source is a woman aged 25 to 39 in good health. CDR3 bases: TGTGCCTGGGGGCAGGCTGGAAACACCATATATTTT. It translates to CAWGQAGNTIYF.